A selection of T cell receptor beta chains follows, all from one sample in a study of cytomegalovirus exposure and HLA in healthy donors. The method was immunoSEQ multiplex PCR; TCRdb's version includes in-frame clones alone and lacks a portion of them. The sample carries fewer than 100,000 clones, over 60% recorded once. Material for sequencing was PBMCs. Every receptor here comes from a man aged 55 to 70 in good health and CMV-seropositive. Both conserved end residues are part of each CDR3. D genes are given only for firm matches. Clone size, where shown, is once, few, many, or a class for clones that have expanded.

TRBJ2-7	NA	TRBV4-1	NA	TGCGCCAGCAGCCAAGAAGGAGGGATCTCCTACGAGCAGTACTTC	CASSQEGGISYEQYF
TRBJ2-4	NA	TRBV7-2	NA	TGTGCCAGCAGCTTCCCGGGACAACGAGCCAAAAACATTCAGTACTTC	CASSFPGQRAKNIQYF
TRBJ1-3	NA	TRBV6-1	NA	TGTGCCAGCAGTGTTACCGAGGGCCCGTATGGAAACACCATATATTTT	CASSVTEGPYGNTIYF
TRBJ2-7	NA	TRBV7-2	NA	TGTGCCAGCAGCTTGGACTACCCTCCCTACGAGCAGTACTTC	CASSLDYPPYEQYF
TRBJ2-5	NA	TRBV7-3	TRBD2	TGTGCCAGCAGCTTAGGTGGGAGTAGCGGGGGAAAAGAGACCCAGTACTTC	CASSLGGSSGGKETQYF
TRBJ1-5	NA	TRBV7-2	TRBD1	TGTGCCAGCAGCTACAGGGGGAGCAATCAGCCCCAGCATTTT	CASSYRGSNQPQHF
TRBJ2-2	NA	TRBV6-1	NA	TGTGCCAGCAGTGAAAGTCGGGCCGGGGAGCTGTTTTTT	CASSESRAGELFF
TRBJ1-1	NA	TRBV19	TRBD1	TGTGCCAGTAGTACGAGGACAGGGCGGACTGAAGCTTTCTTT	CASSTRTGRTEAFF
TRBJ1-6	NA	TRBV18	NA	TGTGCCAGCTCACCACTGGACAGTAATTCACCCCTCCACTTT	CASSPLDSNSPLHF
TRBJ2-1	NA	TRBV10-3	NA	TGTGCCATCAGCCCCAGTTTGGGGCCAAATGAGCAGTTCTTC	CAISPSLGPNEQFF
TRBJ2-2	NA	TRBV2	TRBD1	TGTGCCAGCAACCCACAGGGGGCTAACACCGGGGAGCTGTTTTTT	CASNPQGANTGELFF
TRBJ2-1	NA	TRBV11-3	TRBD2	TGTGCCAGCAGCTTAGATTCCCAGCGGGGCGGTCTCTTC	CASSLDSQRGGLF
TRBJ2-7	NA	TRBV6-1	NA	TGTGCCATCCAGAGACAGGTCCCTCCCTACGAGCAGTACTTC	CAIQRQVPPYEQYF
TRBJ1-6	NA	TRBV9	NA	TGTGCCAGCAGCGCGGAGGGGTTCTATAATTCACCCCTCCACTTT	CASSAEGFYNSPLHF
TRBJ1-2	NA	TRBV19	TRBD1	TGTGCCAGTAGTCCGACAGGGGGCGATGGCTACACCTTC	CASSPTGGDGYTF
TRBJ1-1	few	TRBV6-5	NA	TGTGCCAGCCATAAGGGGCCTGAAGCTTTCTTT	CASHKGPEAFF
TRBJ2-1	NA	TRBV2	TRBD2	TGTGCCAGCAGTGATTGGGCGGGGGGCGATGAGCAGTTCTTC	CASSDWAGGDEQFF
TRBJ1-2	NA	TRBV7-6	TRBD1	TGTGCCAGCAGCGGACAGGGGATTGAGGATGGCTACACCTTC	CASSGQGIEDGYTF
TRBJ2-7	NA	TRBV25-1	NA	TGTGCCAGCAGTGAGCCGGGACAACTCTACGAGCAGTACTTC	CASSEPGQLYEQYF
TRBJ2-5	NA	TRBV5-1	NA	TGCGCCAGCTTCGGACTCCAAGAGACCCAGTACTTC	CASFGLQETQYF
TRBJ2-7	NA	TRBV2	NA	TGTGCCAGCAGTGAACTTGGCAGTACAAGCTCCTACGAGCAGTACTTC	CASSELGSTSSYEQYF
TRBJ2-5	NA	TRBV5-1	NA	TGCGCCAGCAGCTCGGGGGGGACAGCCCAAGAGACCCAGTACTTC	CASSSGGTAQETQYF
TRBJ2-1	NA	TRBV10-3	TRBD2	TGTGCCATAGGACTAGCGGGGGGGCTTAGTGAGCAGTTCTTC	CAIGLAGGLSEQFF
TRBJ1-1	few	TRBV30	TRBD1	TGTGCCTGGGGGACAGATCTTAACACTGAAGCTTTCTTT	CAWGTDLNTEAFF
TRBJ2-7	NA	TRBV6-6	NA	TGTGCCAGCAGTTACGGCAGTGAAGCGGTTTTGTACTTC	CASSYGSEAVLYF
TRBJ2-7	NA	TRBV29-1	TRBD1	TGCAGCGTCCGGGACAGGCGCACCTACGAGCAGTACTTC	CSVRDRRTYEQYF
TRBJ2-5	NA	TRBV7-6	NA	TGTGCCAGCAGCCCTGGGCCCGGGGGGCCCCAGTACTTC	CASSPGPGGPQYF
TRBJ1-1	NA	TRBV6-5	NA	TGTGCCAGCAGTCAGGTATCTGAAGCTTTCTTT	CASSQVSEAFF
TRBJ2-7	NA	TRBV7-9	NA	TGTGCCAGCAGCTCGGGGGAAGGGTCGCAGTACTTC	CASSSGEGSQYF
TRBJ1-2	few	TRBV5-1	NA	TGCGCCAGCAGCTTGGAGGGGATTGACAGCTTCTCATTCTATGGCTACACCTTC	CASSLEGIDSFSFYGYTF
TRBJ1-2	NA	TRBV6-1	NA	TGTGCCAGCAGTCGACAGGTGAACTATGGCTACACCTTC	CASSRQVNYGYTF
TRBJ2-2	NA	TRBV5-1	NA	TGCGCCAGCAACTACAGGGTTAACACCGGGGAGCTGTTTTTT	CASNYRVNTGELFF
TRBJ1-6	NA	TRBV23-1	NA	TGCGCCAGCAGTCACCGTGGACAGCTAGATTCACCCCTCCACTTT	CASSHRGQLDSPLHF
TRBJ1-6	NA	TRBV2	NA	TGTGCCAGCAGTGTCCAGCTCGCGGATAATTCACCCCTCCACTTT	CASSVQLADNSPLHF
TRBJ1-6	NA	TRBV27	NA	TGTGCCAGCAGTTTACGGTCAGACAGCTCCTATAATTCACCCCTCCACTTT	CASSLRSDSSYNSPLHF
TRBJ1-5	NA	TRBV25-1	NA	TGTGCCAGCAGTGAACCGGGGAATCAGCCCCAGCATTTT	CASSEPGNQPQHF
TRBJ1-1	NA	TRBV2	NA	TGTGCCAGCATTTCGGGGGAGAAGGTGAACACTGAAGCTTTCTTT	CASISGEKVNTEAFF
TRBJ1-4	NA	TRBV5-1	TRBD1	TGCGCCAGCAGCTTGACCGGACAGGGGATTAATGAAAAACTGTTTTTT	CASSLTGQGINEKLFF
TRBJ2-3	NA	TRBV9	TRBD2	TGTGCCAGCAGCCCCCAGAGGCGGGGGGCGGGTACAGATACGCAGTATTTT	CASSPQRRGAGTDTQYF
TRBJ2-2	NA	TRBV4-1	TRBD1	TGCGCCAGCAGCCAAGGGGGGACAGCACTCACCGGGGAGCTGTTTTTT	CASSQGGTALTGELFF
TRBJ1-5	NA	TRBV30	NA	TGTGCCTGGGGGGGGAGTAGCAATCAGCCCCAGCATTTT	CAWGGSSNQPQHF